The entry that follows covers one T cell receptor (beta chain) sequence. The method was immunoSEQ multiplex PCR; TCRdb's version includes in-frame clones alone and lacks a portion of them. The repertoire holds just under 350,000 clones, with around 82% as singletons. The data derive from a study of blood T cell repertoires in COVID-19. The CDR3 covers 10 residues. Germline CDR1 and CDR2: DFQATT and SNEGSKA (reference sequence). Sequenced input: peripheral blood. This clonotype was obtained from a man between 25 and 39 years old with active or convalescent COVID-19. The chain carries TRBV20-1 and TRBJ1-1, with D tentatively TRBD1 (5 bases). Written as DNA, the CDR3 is TGCGTCCGGGGGGACACTGAAGCTTTCTTT. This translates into CVRGDTEAFF.